This TCR beta chain stems from a study of cytomegalovirus exposure and HLA in healthy donors. Findings of the study overall: Follow-up analysis found HLA locus-dependent TCR association rates, highest for DRB1 and lowest for HLA-C. A later analysis linked a missense variant in DCLRE1C to the trimming of TCR beta V and J genes. TCR beta sequences reportedly predicted most subjects' HLA-A and HLA-B alleles accurately.

Germline-derived CDR1 and CDR2 are MNHNS and SASEGT. The CDR3 consists of 14 residues. V shed 1 base and J 4 bases; nucleotides not matched to a gene: 3. The count of this clone is one. Its target is unknown. Donors likely had unrecorded immune exposures despite being nominally healthy when sampled. A multiplex PCR was run with 60 Vbeta primers and 13 Jbeta primers. Method: immunoSEQ multiplex PCR; TCRdb's copy keeps in-frame clones and lacks some. The sample records about 91,000 clones, over 80% being singletons. The receptor comes from a man aged 18 to 29 in good health and CMV-seronegative. Source material: PBMCs. The chain carries TRBV6-1 and TRBJ2-5, with 7 bases matching TRBD2. CDR3 bases: TGTGCCAGCAGTGAAGGGGGGGGAAGAGAGACCCAGTACTTC. Its protein product is CASSEGGGRETQYF.